One and the same sample provided the 28 T cell receptor beta chains below, sequenced in a study of Ad26.COV2.S vaccination and SARS-CoV-2 variants (TCRdb year 2021). The library was prepared using the immunoSEQ multiplex PCR assay. TCRdb mirrors the immuneACCESS table, restricted to in-frame sequences. Some clones are absent from its copies; in checked studies, under half trace to an unresolved V gene, and the reason for the others is unknown. This sample lists about 680,000 clones; about 90% were detected once. The ten largest clones represent about 1.5% of the sample. The sample's treatment or condition label is to be understood as: about 20 received Ad26.COV2.S at low or high dose, single or two shots; roughly 5 received placebo; per-sample allocation not given. For vaccine and placebo recipients, the sequenced repertoires came from samples collected on day 63 after the first injection. Material: peripheral blood, obtained in a trial of Ad26.COV2.S vaccine versus placebo. These receptors were taken from a person between 18 and 65 years old who received the Ad26.COV2.S COVID-19 vaccine or a placebo.

The chain combines TRBV6-1 with TRBJ1-5; no clear D gene. The CDR3 loop spans 14 amino acids. V gave up 0 bases and J gave up 7 bases, with 10 bases separating them. In germline, CDR1 is MNHNS, CDR2 SASEGT. The DNA of the CDR3 is TGTGCCAGCAGTGAAGCTCGGTCCCGGCAGCCCCAGCATTTT. Translated: CASSEARSRQPQHF.

The chain has TRBV19 and TRBJ1-2; D may be TRBD1 (6 bases). The CDR3 length is 18 residues. V shed 3 bases and J shed 5 bases, with 25 bases lying between them. Germline V lookup: CDR1 LNHDA, CDR2 SQIVND (reference sequence). In DNA, the CDR3 is TGTGCCAGTAGTATCGCCGGGACACCAGCATTGGACCGATATGGCTACACCTTC. Its protein product is CASSIAGTPALDRYGYTF.

The CDR3 nucleotides read TGTGCCAGCTCACCGGATCACCGGAACAATCAGCCCCAGCATTTT. Translated, it gives CASSPDHRNNQPQHF. The rearrangement joins TRBV18 to TRBJ1-5; no firm D call. The CDR3 runs to 15 residues. The ends were cut back, 3 bases at V and 3 bases at J, with 12 bases in the middle. Germline values: CDR1 KGHSH, CDR2 LQKENI.

The J gene is TRBJ1-5, the V gene TRBV18; D is uncertain. Looked up from germline, CDR1 is KGHSH and CDR2 is LQKENI. Trimming stripped 5 bases from V and 3 bases from J, with 8 bases between. The CDR3 is 13 residues long. CDR3 residues: CASSEGTNQPQHF. CDR3 nucleotide sequence: TGTGCCAGCTCAGAGGGTACCAATCAGCCCCAGCATTTT.

The rearrangement joins TRBV9 to TRBJ2-1; 9 bases match TRBD2. Germline V gene sequence: CDR1 SGDLS, CDR2 YYNGEE. The CDR3 is made up of 16 amino acids. Unmatched junction bases numbered 5, after V lost 2 bases and J lost 2 bases. The CDR3 DNA follows: TGTGCCAGCAGCGTCAGCGGGGGGTACACCTACAATGAGCAGTTCTTC. This translates into CASSVSGGYTYNEQFF.

The chain joins TRBV2 to TRBJ1-2; D might be TRBD1 (5 bases). The CDR3 loop spans 12 amino acids. The ends were cut back, 6 bases at V and 5 bases at J, with 10 bases in the middle. The germline V gene has CDR1 SNHLY and CDR2 FYNNEI. The CDR3, as DNA: TGTGCCAGCAGGTGGAGGGGTTATGGCTACACCTTC. Translating gives CASRWRGYGYTF.

The genes are TRBV6-5 and TRBJ2-7; TRBD1 might be the D (6 bases). Germline loops: CDR1 MNHEY, CDR2 SVGAGI. Trimming left V 4 bases short and J 4 bases short, with 14 bases between. This CDR3 has 14 residues. CDR3 protein: CASSFRDKAYEQYF. CDR3 bases: TGTGCCAGCAGTTTCCGGGACAAGGCATACGAGCAGTACTTC.

The chain recombines TRBV4-1 with TRBJ1-5; 8 bases fit TRBD1. Losses at the gene ends were 0 bases for V and 9 bases for J; bases not matched to a gene: 7. In germline, CDR1 is MGHRA, CDR2 YSYEKL. The CDR3 runs to 15 residues. In DNA form, the CDR3 reads TGCGCCAGCAGCCAAGACAGGGGGCCTGAGGGGCCCCAGCATTTT. It encodes CASSQDRGPEGPQHF.

The chain links TRBV4-2 to TRBJ1-5; no firm D call. Per the germline V gene, CDR1 is LGHNA and CDR2 is YNFKEQ. The CDR3 extends over 12 amino acids. V lost 1 base and J lost 9, with 7 bases in between. CDR3 in amino acids: CASSQGDRPQHF. In DNA form, the CDR3 reads TGTGCCAGCAGCCAAGGGGATAGGCCCCAGCATTTT.

The CDR3 DNA is TGTGCCAGCTCGATAGATCAGGGGGTAGCTAACTATGGCTACACCTTC. It specifies CASSIDQGVANYGYTF. The chain joins TRBV18 to TRBJ1-2; 7 bases line up with TRBD1. V was pared by 6 bases and J by 0 bases, with 10 bases of the junction left unmatched. The CDR3 sequence is 16 residues long. Germline lookup yields CDR1 KGHSH and CDR2 LQKENI.

The chain is built from TRBV6-5 and TRBJ1-5, with D unresolved. CDR1 and CDR2 from the germline V gene are MNHEY and SVGAGI. This CDR3 comprises 12 residues. Trimming removed 5 bases from V and 11 bases from J, with 13 bases in between. The CDR3 is CASSPRAPAQHF. CDR3 nucleotide sequence: TGTGCCAGCAGTCCCCGGGCCCCTGCCCAGCATTTT.

The rearrangement joins TRBV6-2 or TRBV6-3 to TRBJ2-7; tentative D call: TRBD2 (6 bases). Germline V gene data show CDR1 as MNHEY and CDR2 as SVGEGT. Trimming took off 1 base at V and 6 bases at J, with 7 bases between the two ends. The CDR3 spans 12 residues. The CDR3 protein is CASSYWRGEQYF. In DNA form, the CDR3 reads TGTGCCAGCAGTTACTGGCGGGGCGAGCAGTACTTC.

The chain couples TRBV7-9 to TRBJ2-1, with D possibly being TRBD1 (5 bases). The germline CDR1 and CDR2 sequences are SEHNR and FQNEAQ (reference sequence). This CDR3 has 14 residues. With 1 base removed from V and 9 bases from J, the gap between germline ends came to 13 bases. CDR3: CASSLVRSQGEQFF. The CDR3 bases are TGTGCCAGCAGCTTAGTTCGCAGCCAGGGTGAGCAGTTCTTC.

CDR3 in DNA: TGTGCCAGCAGCTTATGGACAGGGGCCTACAATGAGCAGTTCTTC. This codes for CASSLWTGAYNEQFF. The genes are TRBV7-2 and TRBJ2-1; TRBD1 agrees at 9 bases. The V gene end was trimmed by 2 bases and the J gene end by 2 bases; junction bases not matched to a gene: 1. Germline lookup yields CDR1 SGHTA and CDR2 FQGNSA. CDR3 length: 15 residues.

Here the CDR3 reads CAWSRSVAGEQYF. In DNA form, the CDR3 reads TGTGCCTGGAGTAGGTCGGTAGCGGGAGAGCAGTACTTC. The chain recombines TRBV30 with TRBJ2-7, with 8 nucleotides matching TRBD2. Germline V gene sequence: CDR1 GTSNPN, CDR2 SVGIG (reference sequence). J was trimmed by 7 bases and V by 2 bases; bases with no gene match: 7. The CDR3 totals 13 residues. The whole variable domain, filled in from reference TRBV30 and TRBJ2-7, reads SQTIHQWPATLVQPVGSPLSLECTVEGTSNPNLYWYRQAAGRGLQLLFYSVGIGQISSEVPQNLSASRPQDRQFILSSKKLLLSDSGFYLCAWSRSVAGEQYFGPGTRLTVT.

The sample holds one count of this clone. The chain joins TRBV21-1 to TRBJ2-7; the D call TRBD1 from the table was never checked on the DNA. TRBV21-1 counts as a pseudogene. The CDR3 contains 14 residues. The CDR3 DNA reads as TGTGCCAGCAGCGTCTTCAGGGGGCTGGACGAGCAGTACTTC. This translates into CASSVFRGLDEQYF.

This rearrangement joins TRBV4-3 to TRBJ2-7, with D maybe TRBD2 (5 bases). The V end was cut by 0 bases, the J end by 1 base, with 13 bases between. The CDR3 extends over 16 amino acids. The germline gives CDR1 LGHNA, CDR2 YSLEER. This CDR3 reads CASSQDDLAPSYEQYF. CDR3 sequence (DNA): TGCGCCAGCAGCCAAGATGACCTAGCTCCATCCTACGAGCAGTACTTC.

The chain uses TRBV7-2 and TRBJ1-1; 9 nucleotides match TRBD1. The CDR3 is made up of 15 amino acids. The junction had 4 bases not matched to a gene; V was cut back by 3 bases and J by 2 bases. Germline V gene lookup returns CDR1 SGHTA and CDR2 FQGNSA. CDR3 in DNA: TGTGCCAGCAGCTTGTACAGGGGGCCAAACACTGAAGCTTTCTTT. The encoded protein is CASSLYRGPNTEAFF.

The chain recombines TRBV18 with TRBJ2-1; 15 bases match TRBD2. In germline, CDR1 is KGHSH, CDR2 LQKENI. This CDR3 spans 16 amino acids. Trimming removed 3 bases from V and 7 bases from J; junction bases left unmatched: 4. The CDR3 loop reads CASSPGLAGGGNEQFF. CDR3 sequence (DNA): TGTGCCAGCTCACCCGGACTAGCGGGAGGGGGGAATGAGCAGTTCTTC.

Here the CDR3 reads CSASFKGGNQPQHF. As DNA, the CDR3 is TGCAGTGCTAGTTTCAAGGGGGGCAATCAGCCCCAGCATTTT. The chain links TRBV20-1 to TRBJ1-5, with D maybe TRBD1 (6 bases). The V end lost 3 bases, the J end lost 2 bases, and 11 bases lay between the germline ends. The CDR3 has 14 amino acids. Germline lookup yields CDR1 DFQATT and CDR2 SNEGSKA (reference sequence).

CDR3 nucleotides: TGTGCCAGCTCAAAGACTAGGGCCGGGGAGCTGTTTTTT. Protein sequence: CASSKTRAGELFF. The chain recombines TRBV18 with TRBJ2-2; D might be TRBD2 (6 bases). With 5 bases removed from V and 6 bases from J, the gap between germline ends came to 10 bases. The germline CDR1 and CDR2 sequences are KGHSH and LQKENI. This CDR3 has 13 amino acids. Supplemented by reference TRBV18 and TRBJ2-2, the full variable domain reads NAGVMQNPRHLVRRRGQEARLRCSPMKGHSHVYWYRQLPEEGLKFMVYLQKENIIDESGMPKERFSAEFPKEGPSILRIQQVVRGDSAAYFCASSKTRAGELFFGEGSRLTVL.

V gene TRBV29-1 combines with J gene TRBJ1-1, with unresolved D. The CDR3 runs 8 residues. V was trimmed by 5 bases and J by 10 bases, leaving 5 bases between them. The germline gives CDR1 SQVTM, CDR2 ANQGSEA. The CDR3 loop is CSVSGAFF. In DNA, the CDR3 is TGCAGCGTTTCGGGAGCTTTCTTT.

The rearrangement joins TRBV5-5 to TRBJ2-1; D not certain. Germline V gene sequence: CDR1 SGHKS, CDR2 YYEKEE (reference sequence). Deletions cut 7 bases from V and 0 bases from J, with 17 bases between. CDR3 length equals 16 residues. CDR3 protein: CASYPGRTTSYNEQFF. CDR3 nucleotide sequence: TGTGCCAGCTATCCGGGCCGAACCACCTCCTACAATGAGCAGTTCTTC.

This clone occurred once. This chain connects TRBV7-8 to TRBJ2-7; unclear D gene. The V gene's germline CDR1 is SGHVS and CDR2 FQNEAQ. Trimming removed 5 bases at V and 2 bases at J, with 19 bases between. The CDR3 loop spans 16 amino acids. CDR3 in DNA: TGTGCCAGCAGCCGGTATGCAGAGCCCCCGGCCTACGAGCAGTACTTC. This translates into CASSRYAEPPAYEQYF.

This clone came up a few times. Other DNA sequences in the sample encode the same CDR3. The chain uses TRBV6-5 and TRBJ2-1; TRBD2 matches 7 bases. V shed 2 bases and J 1 base; nucleotides not matched to a gene: 2. Per the germline V gene, CDR1 is MNHEY and CDR2 is SVGAGI. The length of the CDR3 is 15 residues. The CDR3 coding sequence is TGTGCCAGCAGTTACGGGCGGGGGTCCTACAATGAGCAGTTCTTC. This codes for CASSYGRGSYNEQFF.

This clone was seen more than once but under ten times. J is TRBJ2-7 and V is TRBV12-3 or TRBV12-4; D remains ambiguous. Between the trimmed V and J ends, which lost 3 bases and 0 bases, there was a span of 6 bases. The CDR3 extends over 13 amino acids. CDR3 nucleotides: TGTGCCAGCAGTTTTGGGGACTCCTACGAGCAGTACTTC. This codes for CASSFGDSYEQYF.

The gene calls are TRBV9 and TRBJ2-1, with TRBD2 identical over 10 bases. After removal of 2 bases from V and 3 bases from J, the junction contained 5 bases not matched to a gene. The germline V gene encodes CDR1 SGDLS and CDR2 YYNGEE. This CDR3 is built from 16 residues. The CDR3: CASSVAPSGGYNEQFF. The DNA of the CDR3 is TGTGCCAGCAGCGTGGCACCTAGCGGGGGCTACAATGAGCAGTTCTTC.

This clone was observed a few times. CDR3 loop: CASSAIGPYTGELFF. The CDR3 DNA follows: TGCGCCAGCAGTGCTATAGGACCTTACACCGGGGAGCTGTTTTTT. The rearrangement uses TRBV10-1 and TRBJ2-2; no clear D. This CDR3 has 15 amino acids. Trimming took off 4 bases at V and 3 bases at J, with 12 bases between the two ends. Germline V lookup: CDR1 WNHNN, CDR2 SYGVQD (reference sequence).